A single T cell receptor beta chain is shown here with its context. This clonotype was detected only a few times. Its specific antigen is unknown. At one end the junction does not follow the germline gene, possibly because of a read error. The data were taken from a study of blood T cells in healthy people across ages (dated by TCRdb to between 2014 and 2016). Background for the entire study: In model experiments, template switching captured roughly one uniquely barcoded TCR beta cDNA molecule for every two T cells. To track age-related changes in TCR beta repertoire diversity, the study relied on deep sequencing normalized with unique cDNA molecular identifiers. Four age groups were formed from the donors: young (average roughly 16 years), middle-aged (approximately 40), aged (around 68) and long-lived (less than 85). For two donors (one aged 18 to 29 and one aged 80 or older), the study analyzed two additional independent replicas of 1 million unique cDNA reads from the same blood draw.

Inclusive of the bounding cysteine and phenylalanine, the CDR3 is 16 residues long. Only the CDR3 portion is preserved as DNA: 48 bases, with reading frame beginning at the first base. From the germline V gene, CDR1 is MNHEY and CDR2 is SVGEGT. Donors were 35 to 40 systemically healthy Caucasian individuals from Russia aged roughly 6 to 90 years. Ten milliliters of peripheral blood were drawn from each donor into EDTA-treated Vacutainer tubes. PBMCs were isolated by Ficoll-Paque density-gradient centrifugation, with at least 6 million obtained per sample. Total RNA, at least 6 micrograms per sample, was extracted from PBMCs with Trizol reagent. For every donor, flow cytometry on a PBMC aliquot measured the percentage of naive CD45RAhigh/CD27high T cells. The investigation overall reported the following: Conclusive comparison of naive and antigen-experienced compartments was prevented by the profiling of bulk unsorted PBMCs. A strong correlation was found between observed TCR beta diversity and the percentage of naive T cells measured by flow cytometry. Total diversity estimates from one million sequenced T cells were considered lower bounds and underestimates. The CMV infection status of donors was not known, potentially confounding age-related changes in expanded clonotypes. The long-lived group showed more naive CD4+ T cells, fewer expanded clones and increased TCR diversity than the aged group, suggesting age selection. As age increased, observed TCR beta diversity per million T cells dropped in a roughly linear way, and a significant reduction was already evident by age 40.

The library relied on 5' RACE. This sample was sequenced with an Illumina HiSeq 2500. A second roughly 6 to 11 cycle PCR used a sample-barcoded 5' primer and a J-beta primer mix. A unique molecular identifier was introduced onto each TCR beta cDNA molecule by a template-switch 5' adaptor carrying 12 random nucleotides. Each sample yielded at least 2.5 million CDR3-containing paired-end reads. First-strand cDNA was synthesized from all RNA with the Mint cDNA synthesis kit, primed by a TRBC-specific oligonucleotide. Following uracil-DNA glycosylase treatment, a first 18-cycle PCR with universal primers M1SS and BC2_uni_R was performed on all cDNA. Regarding the original processing steps: For normalization, 1 million high-quality reads, each with a distinct molecular identifier, were randomly selected from each sample. Reads sharing molecular identifiers were discarded rather than binned into consensus sequences. CDR3 identification, clonotype clustering and error correction used MiTCR with a Q25 quality threshold and the strictest error-elimination algorithm. A nonparametric unseen species model with Euler transformation was used to estimate a lower bound on total TCR beta diversity. TCRdb passed the public sequencing reads through fastp at Q25 and MiXCR, retaining productive beta sequences. For every CDR3 protein sequence, its rows merge into one entry that carries the most common genes and DNA. In this record, the V and J calls reflect TCRdb's handling and not the investigators' own analysis. This sample comprises just under 550,000 distinct CDR3 sequences, approximately 25% of them detected only once. Of the sample, around 10% falls within the top ten clones.

The same data also went into a second study, on T cells of mothers and their children. That second report states: Nine systemically healthy Caucasian individuals served as donors, namely three mothers together with their six children. cDNA synthesis used all of the extracted RNA, with roughly 1.5 ug of RNA in each 15 ul reaction. In the second PCR, the M1S primer added sample barcodes and 2-4 random nucleotides. Over 9.5 million TCR beta CDR3 reads were obtained for each mother, and approximately 3.2 million reads were obtained for each child. In both related and unrelated pairs, thymic selection shapes the output of TCR recombination in a similar way, with inherited differences having only a minor effect. Normalized repertoire overlap was always slightly but never significantly higher in related than unrelated mother-child pairs. With a sensitivity of 90 to 100 clones per million clonotypes, no persistent microchimeric T cell clones were detected. In the study, deep NGS was used to compare the TCR beta repertoires of mothers and children, and features distinguishing related mother-child pairs from unrelated individuals were sought. Mothers averaged about 40 +/- 4 years of age and children averaged approximately 12 +/- 4 years. Libraries were sequenced on Illumina HiSeq 2000 with 100+100 nt paired-end reads after adapter ligation with NEBNext reagents. Mother and child libraries were prepared a month apart and sequenced in separate runs to prevent cross-contamination. Between about 500,000 and 2,300,000 distinct TCR beta clonotypes were identified per donor. Naive TCR beta clonotypes were estimated from low-frequency clonotypes matched to each donor's FACS-determined naive share, without sorting.

The origin of this receptor is a boy younger than 18 in good health. The specimen was blood. The chain joins TRBV6-2 or TRBV6-3 to TRBJ2-5, with the D gene not clear enough to name. The DNA sequence is TGTGCCAGCAGTTTTTCCCGTCGTTCAATGACCCCGCGTGAGTTCTTC. This sequence encodes CASSFSRRSMTPREFF.